This is a list of T cell receptor beta chains from one sample in a study of cytomegalovirus exposure and HLA in healthy donors. Using immunoSEQ multiplex PCR, the repertoire was profiled, and TCRdb retains in-frame clones only, with some absent. Seen here are 90,000 to 110,000 clones, around 76% observed once, and the top ten hold around 8.8%. Sequencing used PBMCs. These receptors came from a man aged 35-49 years in good health and CMV-seropositive. The CDR3 runs from the conserved cysteine through the conserved F or W. A D gene is named only where the DNA matches it firmly. Rows may omit the clone size; those that give it use once, few, many or a size class.

TRBJ2-7 | TRBV12-5 | - | TRBD1 | CASGLVLAGGYEQYF | TGTGCTAGTGGTTTGGTACTGGCAGGGGGCTACGAGCAGTACTTC
TRBJ1-6 | TRBV9 | - | TRBD1 | CASSARGQSNSPLHF | TGTGCCAGCAGCGCTCGGGGACAGTCTAATTCACCCCTCCACTTT
TRBJ1-1 | TRBV13 | - | TRBD1 | CASSFGGQVNTEAFF | TGTGCCAGCAGCTTCGGGGGACAGGTGAACACTGAAGCTTTCTTT
TRBJ1-2 | TRBV7-2 | - | TRBD1 | CASSLDGTGYRYTF | TGTGCCAGCAGCTTGGACGGGACAGGGTATCGCTACACCTTC
TRBJ2-1 | TRBV4-2 | - | TRBD2 | CASSQGMAGGPLGQFF | TGTGCCAGCAGCCAAGGGATGGCGGGAGGACCTTTAGGGCAGTTCTTC
TRBJ1-1 | TRBV28 | - | - | CASSFQVVAFF | TGTGCCAGCAGTTTTCAGGTGGTAGCTTTCTTT
TRBJ1-5 | TRBV6-1 | - | - | CASSVQGGYDQPQHF | TGTGCCAGCAGTGTGCAGGGAGGGTACGATCAGCCCCAGCATTTT
TRBJ2-1 | TRBV7-2 | - | - | CASSLDGTHYNEQFF | TGTGCCAGCAGCTTAGACGGGACACACTACAATGAGCAGTTCTTC
TRBJ2-7 | TRBV4-1 | - | - | CASSPKAGNEQYF | TGCGCCAGCAGCCCCAAGGCGGGGAACGAGCAGTACTTC
TRBJ2-7 | TRBV7-9 | once | - | CASSLRGIHEQYF | TGTGCCAGCAGCCTTAGGGGGATCCACGAGCAGTACTTC
TRBJ1-2 | TRBV7-2 | - | - | CASSLGVAGYTF | TGTGCCAGCAGCTTAGGGGTAGCTGGCTACACCTTC
TRBJ2-2 | TRBV29-1 | - | - | CSVIENTGELFF | TGCAGCGTTATAGAAAACACCGGGGAGCTGTTTTTT
TRBJ1-2 | TRBV5-1 | - | TRBD1 | CASSTTPDRNYGYTF | TGCGCCAGCAGCACTACGCCGGACAGGAACTATGGCTACACCTTC
TRBJ2-7 | TRBV19 | - | - | CASSIDLVGPTYEQYF | TGTGCCAGTAGTATAGATCTGGTTGGGCCAACGTACGAGCAGTACTTC
TRBJ2-7 | TRBV9 | - | TRBD2 | CASSAGTSGLYEQYF | TGTGCCAGCAGCGCCGGGACTAGCGGACTCTACGAGCAGTACTTC
TRBJ2-5 | TRBV30 | once | - | CAYRALGRLLETQYF | TGTGCCTACAGGGCTTTGGGGCGATTGTTGGAGACCCAGTACTTC
TRBJ1-1 | TRBV6-6 | few | - | CASSYGQGLTEAFF | TGTGCCAGCAGTTACGGGCAGGGGCTCACTGAAGCTTTCTTT
TRBJ2-1 | TRBV27 | - | - | CASSLALANEQFF | TGTGCCAGCAGTTTAGCCCTAGCGAATGAGCAGTTCTTC
TRBJ2-2 | TRBV11-2 | - | - | CASSSALRGLFLGTGELFF | TGTGCCAGCAGCTCAGCTTTACGGGGACTCTTCCTTGGGACCGGGGAGCTGTTTTTT
TRBJ2-5 | TRBV5-1 | few | - | CASSAESTQETQYF | TGCGCCAGCAGTGCCGAGTCGACTCAAGAGACCCAGTACTTC